Presented here are 30 T cell receptor beta chains from one specimen sequenced in a study of blood T cells in healthy people across ages. The use of a sample-barcoded 5' primer and a J-beta primer mix characterized a second PCR of 7 to 11 cycles. TCRdb reanalysed the 5' RACE reads using MiXCR and keeps one entry per CDR3 protein. The sample carries more than 1 million distinct CDR3 sequences, 45% recorded once. Sequencing used blood. The origin of the receptors is an older woman in good health.

The rearrangement joins TRBV13 to TRBJ2-1; TRBD1 might be the D (5 bases). Germline CDR1 and CDR2: PRHDT and FYEKMQ (reference sequence). Trimming shortened V by 2 bases and J by 7 bases, and 21 bases separated the two germline ends. The length of the CDR3 is 17 residues. CDR3 residues: CASSLILSQGGVNEQFF. The DNA of the CDR3 is TGTGCCAGCAGCTTAATATTAAGCCAGGGTGGGGTGAATGAGCAGTTCTTC.

About this clonotype: A read error may produce the germline difference seen at one junction end. The chain couples TRBV6-5 to TRBJ2-1; 7 positions match TRBD1. Germline CDR1 and CDR2: MNHEY and SVGAGI. The CDR3 loop spans 13 amino acids. This CDR3 is CASSTGTVGERFF. CDR3 bases: TGTGCCAGCAGTACCGGGACAGTCGGCGAGCGGTTCTTC.

This clonotype has a handful of counts. V gene TRBV12-3 or TRBV12-4 combines with J gene TRBJ2-1; D perhaps matches TRBD2 (5 bases). The V end was cut by 3 bases, the J end by 10 bases, with 13 bases between. CDR3 length: 13 amino acids. This CDR3 is CASSLPGSGEQFF. The CDR3 nucleotides are TGTGCCAGCAGTTTGCCCGGCTCGGGGGAGCAGTTCTTC.

The chain recombines TRBV5-5 with TRBJ2-7, with D perhaps matching TRBD1 or TRBD2 (5 bases each). Trimming removed 4 bases at V and 1 base at J, with 15 bases between. Germline CDR1 SGHKS, CDR2 YYEKEE (reference sequence). This CDR3 comprises 15 residues. CDR3 DNA sequence: TGTGCCAGCAGCCCGACCGGGGCGGAATCCTACGAGCAGTACTTC. This sequence encodes CASSPTGAESYEQYF.

For this clonotype: A much larger clone lies one base from this, so it may be a read error. The V call is TRBV5-1, the J call TRBJ2-7; the match to TRBD1 covers 7 bases. The germline gives CDR1 SGHRS, CDR2 YFSETQ. V lost 7 bases to trimming and J lost 6 bases; unmatched junction nucleotides: 13. The CDR3 has 14 residues. For the CDR3, the DNA is TGCGCCAGCGGCCCGAGACAGGGAAAGAGCGAGCAGTACTTC. Its protein product is CASGPRQGKSEQYF.

This rearrangement joins TRBV4-2 to TRBJ2-5; D gene unclear. Germline V gives CDR1 LGHNA, CDR2 YNFKEQ. Trimming removed 6 bases at V and 0 bases at J, with 14 bases between. The CDR3 extends over 15 amino acids. CDR3 in amino acids: CASRFGLLDQETQYF. As DNA, the CDR3 is TGTGCCAGCAGATTCGGGCTATTGGACCAAGAGACCCAGTACTTC.

This sequence joins TRBV7-9 and TRBJ2-1; TRBD1 is a possible D gene (6 bases). V lost 1 base, J lost 10 bases, and 11 bases lay in between. The CDR3 runs to 13 residues. Germline CDR1 SEHNR, CDR2 FQNEAQ (reference sequence). The CDR3 DNA sequence: TGTGCCAGCAGCTTAGAGGGGGTAGTAGAGCAGTTCTTC. This codes for CASSLEGVVEQFF.

The rearrangement uses TRBV4-1 and TRBJ1-5; D remains ambiguous. Trimming removed 4 bases from V and 4 bases from J, with 20 bases in between. The CDR3 length is 17 residues. Germline CDR1 and CDR2: MGHRA and YSYEKL. The CDR3 nucleotides read TGCGCCAGCAGCCTAACTACCACCCGCCCCGTAAATCAGCCCCAGCATTTT. This sequence encodes CASSLTTTRPVNQPQHF.

The chain couples TRBV7-6 to TRBJ1-5; unclear D gene. The CDR3 sequence is 14 residues long. Germline CDR1 SGHVS, CDR2 FNYEAQ. V lost 1 base to trimming and J lost 7 bases, with 11 bases between them. The CDR3 loop is CASSLGGTEQPQHF. DNA for the CDR3: TGTGCCAGCAGCTTAGGGGGTACCGAACAGCCCCAGCATTTT.

This clonotype was seen only a few times. The chain uses TRBV6-1 and TRBJ2-7; 7 positions agree with TRBD1. V was pared by 5 bases and J by 2 bases, with 18 bases of the junction left unmatched. The CDR3 spans 18 residues. The V gene's germline CDR1 is MNHNS and CDR2 SASEGT. CDR3 in DNA: TGTGCCAGCAGTACCGCAATACCCAAGACAGGGAGCCCCTACGAGCAGTACTTC. It is translated as CASSTAIPKTGSPYEQYF.

The CDR3 protein is CSAPRVGGGDTQYF. In DNA form, the CDR3 reads TGCAGTGCCCCCCGCGTCGGGGGAGGAGATACGCAGTATTTT. This chain uses TRBV20-1 with TRBJ2-3; perhaps TRBD2 as D (6 bases). Germline-derived CDR1 and CDR2 are DFQATT and SNEGSKA (reference sequence). The CDR3 sequence is 14 residues long. The ends were cut back, 6 bases at V and 5 bases at J, with 18 bases in the middle.

The chain couples TRBV15 to TRBJ2-4, with 8 bases matching TRBD1. Gene TRBJ2-7 matches the end of the DNA better, so the J call may be wrong. Germline V gene sequence: CDR1 LNHNV, CDR2 YYDKDF (reference sequence). The CDR3 spans 13 residues. CDR3 sequence reads: CATSKQGAYEQYF. CDR3 sequence (DNA): TGTGCCACCAGCAAACAGGGGGCCTACGAGCAGTACTTC.

The chain uses TRBV29-1 and TRBJ2-7, with TRBD2 matching 9 bases. The V gene's germline CDR1 is SQVTM and CDR2 ANQGSEA. Unmatched junction bases numbered 3, after V lost 7 bases and J lost 2 bases. This CDR3 has 12 amino acids. DNA of the CDR3: TGCAGCGCCGGACTAGCGACCTACGAGCAGTACTTC. Amino acid sequence: CSAGLATYEQYF.

This clonotype showed up just a few times. This rearrangement joins TRBV7-3 to TRBJ2-7; D might be TRBD2 (6 bases). This CDR3 contains 15 residues. Trimming took 5 bases from V and 4 from J, leaving 18 bases between them. Germline values: CDR1 SGHTA, CDR2 FQGTGA. In nucleotides, the CDR3 is TGTGCCAGCAGCCTAAGCGTTGCTAGCGAGTACGAGCAGTACTTC. Amino acids: CASSLSVASEYEQYF.

The chain combines TRBV15 with TRBJ2-1, with 13 nucleotides matching TRBD2. Germline loops: CDR1 LNHNV, CDR2 YYDKDF (reference sequence). J gave up 9 bases and V 1 base, and 9 bases lay outside the gene matches. The CDR3 is made up of 17 amino acids. For the CDR3, the DNA is TGTGCCACCAGCAGAGGTTGGACTAGCGGGAGTCCCAGTGAGCAGTTCTTC. The encoded protein is CATSRGWTSGSPSEQFF.

V usage is TRBV9 and J usage is TRBJ2-1; 10 bases line up with TRBD2. V lost 4 bases, J lost 10 bases, and 8 bases stayed unmatched. Germline values: CDR1 SGDLS, CDR2 YYNGEE. The CDR3 has 14 amino acids. The CDR3 protein is CASSPVTSGTEQFF. DNA of the CDR3: TGTGCCAGCAGCCCTGTAACTAGCGGGACAGAGCAGTTCTTC. Full variable domain (missing parts from reference TRBV9 and TRBJ2-1): DSGVTQTPKHLITATGQRVTLRCSPRSGDLSVYWYQQSLDQGLQFLIQYYNGEERAKGNILERFSAQQFPDLHSELNLSSLELGDSALYFCASSPVTSGTEQFFGPGTRLTVL.

The chain has TRBV5-1 and TRBJ2-7, with D maybe TRBD2 (6 bases). The J call may not be correct, given that the DNA end is closer to TRBJ2-5. The CDR3 contains 17 residues. Germline lookup yields CDR1 SGHRS and CDR2 YFSETQ. CDR3 residues: CASSLGAGTWREETQYF. The CDR3 DNA follows: TGCGCCAGCAGCTTGGGGGCGGGGACGTGGCGGGAAGAGACCCAGTACTTC.

Worth noting for this clonotype: An end of the junction differs from the germline gene, which may be a read error. The rearrangement links TRBV5-1 to TRBJ1-1; weak D call: TRBD1 (5 bases). The CDR3 covers 15 residues. Germline values: CDR1 SGHRS, CDR2 YFSETQ. CDR3 in amino acids: CASSVVGPGATGAFF. The CDR3 DNA is TGCGCCAGCAGCGTTGTGGGGCCCGGTGCAACTGGAGCTTTCTTT.

This clonotype turned up a few times. V is TRBV4-1 and J is TRBJ2-3; 10 positions agree with TRBD2. Germline-derived CDR1 and CDR2 are MGHRA and YSYEKL. There are 15 residues in the CDR3. Trimming removed 0 bases from V and 4 bases from J; junction bases left unmatched: 1. As DNA, the CDR3 is TGCGCCAGCAGCCAAGATAGCGGGAGGCCAGATACGCAGTATTTT. Translation gives CASSQDSGRPDTQYF.

This chain joins TRBV7-2 and TRBJ2-3; D is undetermined. This CDR3 region has 16 residues. V was pared by 1 base and J by 0 bases, with 11 bases between. CDR1 is SGHTA, CDR2 FQGNSA, per germline. CDR3 loop: CASSLDWQVSTDTQYF. The CDR3 bases are TGTGCCAGCAGCTTAGATTGGCAAGTTAGCACAGATACGCAGTATTTT.

This rearrangement joins TRBV6-5 to TRBJ1-2, with 9 bases fitting TRBD1. Trimming took 0 bases from V and 4 from J; bases not matched to a gene: 6. The CDR3 extends over 16 amino acids. Germline V gives CDR1 MNHEY, CDR2 SVGAGI. This chain's CDR3 is CASSYSRTGAPYGYTF. The CDR3 DNA sequence: TGTGCCAGCAGTTACTCACGGACAGGGGCCCCCTATGGCTACACCTTC.

This clonotype was found a few times. The gene calls are TRBV30 and TRBJ2-7; 7 bases align to TRBD2. CDR1 and CDR2 from the germline V gene are GTSNPN and SVGIG (reference sequence). The CDR3 runs 14 residues. After removal of 2 bases from V and 2 bases from J, the junction contained 6 bases not matched to a gene. The CDR3 reads CAWSYAGRAYEQYF. The CDR3 coding sequence is TGTGCCTGGAGTTATGCGGGGAGGGCCTACGAGCAGTACTTC.

This clonotype was detected once. This chain links TRBV6-4 with TRBJ2-7; D remains ambiguous. Germline lookup yields CDR1 MRHNA and CDR2 SNTAGT. V was clipped by 0 bases and J by 5 bases, with 8 bases between them. The CDR3 consists of 13 residues. The CDR3 here is CASSDSTWNEQYF. DNA of the CDR3: TGTGCCAGCAGTGACTCGACGTGGAACGAGCAGTACTTC.

The sample holds a few counts of this clonotype. The chain links TRBV25-1 to TRBJ2-7; 9 positions agree with TRBD2. The CDR3 contains 13 residues. Germline V CDR1 and CDR2: MGHDK, SYGVNS. J lost 2 bases, V lost 6 bases, and 2 bases had no gene match. The CDR3 sequence: CASRASGAYEQYF. CDR3 in DNA: TGTGCCAGCAGGGCTAGCGGGGCCTACGAGCAGTACTTC.

The chain combines TRBV3-1 with TRBJ2-1; 13 bases line up with TRBD2. Germline V gene sequence: CDR1 LGHDT, CDR2 YNNKEL (reference sequence). The CDR3 spans 19 residues. The junction had 16 bases not matched to a gene; V was cut back by 5 bases and J by 6 bases. Written as DNA, the CDR3 is TGTGCCAGCAGCTCCGGGACTAGCGGGACGCGTTTTCCGCCCAATGAGCAGTTCTTC. This gives the protein CASSSGTSGTRFPPNEQFF.

The chain combines TRBV12-3 or TRBV12-4 with TRBJ1-2, with D perhaps TRBD1 (5 bases). The CDR3 loop spans 13 amino acids. V was cut by 3 bases and J by 8 bases, with 13 bases left in between. The CDR3 reads CASSFPGTYGYTF. The CDR3 DNA sequence: TGTGCCAGCAGTTTTCCCGGGACGTACGGCTACACCTTC.

The table lists this clonotype with a few counts. This chain links TRBV15 with TRBJ2-5, with D possibly being TRBD1 (6 bases). V gave up 0 bases and J gave up 5 bases, with 16 bases separating them. The CDR3 extends over 16 amino acids. Per germline, CDR1 LNHNV and CDR2 YYDKDF (reference sequence). In DNA form, the CDR3 reads TGTGCCACCAGCAGAGATAAAAGGGGGATCGGCGAGACCCAGTACTTC. Translated: CATSRDKRGIGETQYF.

Only a few counts were recorded for this clonotype. The J gene is TRBJ1-2, the V gene TRBV6-2 or TRBV6-3; the D gene is possibly TRBD1 (5 bases). The CDR3 is 13 amino acids. Trimming pared 4 bases from V and 7 bases from J, leaving 13 bases between. Germline V gene lookup returns CDR1 MNHEY and CDR2 SVGEGT. CDR3 nucleotide sequence: TGTGCCAGCAGTTCACCAGGGCGTGTTGGCTACACCTTC. It codes for CASSSPGRVGYTF.

This clonotype occurred a few times. The chain carries TRBV20-1 and TRBJ2-7; D ambiguous. The germline gives CDR1 DFQATT, CDR2 SNEGSKA (reference sequence). The CDR3 has 13 amino acids. V gave up 1 base and J gave up 2 bases, with 9 bases separating them. As DNA, the CDR3 is TGCAGTGCTAGAGTGGGCTCCGCCTACGAGCAGTACTTC. Protein product: CSARVGSAYEQYF.

This clonotype was counted between two and nine times. The chain couples TRBV13 to TRBJ2-7; TRBD2 agrees at 12 bases. The length of the CDR3 is 16 residues. After removal of 0 bases from V and 7 bases from J, the junction contained 7 bases not matched to a gene. The germline gives CDR1 PRHDT, CDR2 FYEKMQ (reference sequence). The CDR3 protein is CASSLGRTSGNREQYF. The DNA of the CDR3 is TGTGCCAGCAGCTTAGGTCGGACTAGCGGGAACCGGGAGCAGTACTTC.